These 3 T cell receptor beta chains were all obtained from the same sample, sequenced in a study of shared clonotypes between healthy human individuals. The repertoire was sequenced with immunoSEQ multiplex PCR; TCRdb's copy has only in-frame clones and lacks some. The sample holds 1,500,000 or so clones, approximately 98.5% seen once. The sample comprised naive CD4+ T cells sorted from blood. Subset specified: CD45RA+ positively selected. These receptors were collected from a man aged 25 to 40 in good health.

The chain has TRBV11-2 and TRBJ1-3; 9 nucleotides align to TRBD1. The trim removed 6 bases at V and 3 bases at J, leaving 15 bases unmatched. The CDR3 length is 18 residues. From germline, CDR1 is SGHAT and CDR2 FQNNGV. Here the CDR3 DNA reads TGTGCCAGCAGGGGGACCGGGACAGGGCAATTCTATGGAAACACCATATATTTT. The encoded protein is CASRGTGTGQFYGNTIYF. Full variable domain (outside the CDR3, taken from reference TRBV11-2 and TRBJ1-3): EAGVAQSPRYKIIEKRQSVAFWCNPISGHATLYWYQQILGQGPKLLIQFQNNGVVDDSQLPKDRFSAERLKGVDSTLKIQPAKLEDSAVYLCASRGTGTGQFYGNTIYFGEGSWLTVV.

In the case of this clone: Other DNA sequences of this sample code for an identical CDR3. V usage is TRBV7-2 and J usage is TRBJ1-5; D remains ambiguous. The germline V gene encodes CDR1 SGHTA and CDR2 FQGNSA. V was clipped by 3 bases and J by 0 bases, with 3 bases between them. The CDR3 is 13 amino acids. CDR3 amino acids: CASSLSSNQPQHF. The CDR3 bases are TGTGCCAGCAGCTTGAGTAGCAATCAGCCCCAGCATTTT.

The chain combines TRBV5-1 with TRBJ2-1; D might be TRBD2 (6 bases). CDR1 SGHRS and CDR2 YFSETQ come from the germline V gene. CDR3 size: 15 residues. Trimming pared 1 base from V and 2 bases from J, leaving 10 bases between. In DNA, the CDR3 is TGCGCCAGCAGCTTGAGTAGCGGAACCTACAATGAGCAGTTCTTC. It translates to CASSLSSGTYNEQFF.